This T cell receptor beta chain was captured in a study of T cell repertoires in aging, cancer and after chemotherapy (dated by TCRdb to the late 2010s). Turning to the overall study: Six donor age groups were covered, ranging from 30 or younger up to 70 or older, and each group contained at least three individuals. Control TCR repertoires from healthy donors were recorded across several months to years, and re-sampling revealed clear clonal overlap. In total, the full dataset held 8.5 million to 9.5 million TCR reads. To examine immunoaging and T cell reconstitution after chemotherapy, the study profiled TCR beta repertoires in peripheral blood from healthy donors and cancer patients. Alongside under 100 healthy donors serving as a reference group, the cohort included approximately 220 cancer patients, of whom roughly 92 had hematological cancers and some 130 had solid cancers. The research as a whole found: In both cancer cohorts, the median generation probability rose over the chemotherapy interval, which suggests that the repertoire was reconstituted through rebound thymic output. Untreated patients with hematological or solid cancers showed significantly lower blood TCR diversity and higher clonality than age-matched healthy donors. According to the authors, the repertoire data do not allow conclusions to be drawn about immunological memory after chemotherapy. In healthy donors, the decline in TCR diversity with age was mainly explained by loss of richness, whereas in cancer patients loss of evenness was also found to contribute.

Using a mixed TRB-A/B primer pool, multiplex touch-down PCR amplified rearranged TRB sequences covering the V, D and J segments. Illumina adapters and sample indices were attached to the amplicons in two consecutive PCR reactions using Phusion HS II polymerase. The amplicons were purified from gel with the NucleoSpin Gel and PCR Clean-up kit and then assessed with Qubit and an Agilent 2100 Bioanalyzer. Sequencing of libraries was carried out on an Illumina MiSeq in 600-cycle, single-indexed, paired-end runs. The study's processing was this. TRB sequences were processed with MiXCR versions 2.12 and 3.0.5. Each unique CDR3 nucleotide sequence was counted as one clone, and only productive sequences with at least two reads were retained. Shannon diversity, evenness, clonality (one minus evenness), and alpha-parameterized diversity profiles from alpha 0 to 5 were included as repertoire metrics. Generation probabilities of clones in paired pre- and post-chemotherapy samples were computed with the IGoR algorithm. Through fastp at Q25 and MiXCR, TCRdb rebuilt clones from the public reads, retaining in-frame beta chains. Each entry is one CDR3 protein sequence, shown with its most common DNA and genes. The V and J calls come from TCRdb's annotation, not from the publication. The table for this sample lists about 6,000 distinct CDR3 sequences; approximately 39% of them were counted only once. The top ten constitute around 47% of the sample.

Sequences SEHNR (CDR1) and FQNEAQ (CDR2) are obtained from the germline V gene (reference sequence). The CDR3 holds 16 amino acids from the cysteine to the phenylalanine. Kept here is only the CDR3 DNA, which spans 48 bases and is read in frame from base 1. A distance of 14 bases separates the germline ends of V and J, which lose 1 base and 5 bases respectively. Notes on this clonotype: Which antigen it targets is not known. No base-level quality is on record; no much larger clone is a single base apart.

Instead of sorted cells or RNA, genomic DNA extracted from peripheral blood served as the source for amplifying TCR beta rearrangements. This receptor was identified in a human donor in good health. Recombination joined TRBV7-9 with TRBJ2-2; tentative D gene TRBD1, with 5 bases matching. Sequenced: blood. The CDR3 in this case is CASSLEIIGATGELFF. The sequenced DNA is TGTGCCAGCAGCTTAGAAATTATAGGGGCAACCGGGGAGCTGTTTTTT.